The 16 T cell receptor beta chains presented below share a single source sample, sequenced in a study of Graves' ophthalmopathy and Graves' hyperthyroidism. Transcripts of RNA were the source for amplifying TCR beta CDR3 regions. In the first round, RT-PCR was carried out with HTBI primers, and a multiplex PCR formed the second round. A single record per CDR3 protein comes from TCRdb applying MiXCR to the multiplex PCR reads. The sample yields 150,000 to 200,000 distinct CDR3 sequences, 35% to 50% seen once. The sample consisted of peripheral blood. Every receptor here comes from a man aged 25-45 years with Graves' ophthalmopathy.

This chain uses TRBV7-8 with TRBJ2-5; the D is unclear. The CDR3 is 14 residues long. The V gene's germline CDR1 is SGHVS and CDR2 FQNEAQ. Trimming shortened V by 1 base and J by 1 base, and 7 bases separated the two germline ends. CDR3 sequence (DNA): TGTGCCAGCAGCTTAGGGCAGTTCCAAGAGACCCAGTACTTC. It codes for CASSLGQFQETQYF.

This clonotype has a count of ten or more. The chain employs TRBV9 and TRBJ2-4, with D unresolved. Trimming removed 4 bases at V and 7 bases at J, with 15 bases between. Germline V gene sequence: CDR1 SGDLS, CDR2 YYNGEE. The CDR3 has 14 residues. DNA of the CDR3: TGTGCCAGCAGCCGCCTAAAAAAAGGGAACATTCAGTACTTC. Translated, it gives CASSRLKKGNIQYF. Combining the CDR3 with reference TRBV9 and TRBJ2-4 gives the whole variable domain DSGVTQTPKHLITATGQRVTLRCSPRSGDLSVYWYQQSLDQGLQFLIQYYNGEERAKGNILERFSAQQFPDLHSELNLSSLELGDSALYFCASSRLKKGNIQYFGAGTRLSVL.

The chain is built from TRBV12-3 or TRBV12-4 and TRBJ2-7; 10 bases align to TRBD2. The V gene end was trimmed by 5 bases and the J gene end by 7 bases; junction bases not matched to a gene: 11. The length of the CDR3 is 15 residues. CDR3 sequence reads: CASSLGLAASREQYF. The CDR3 bases are TGTGCCAGCAGTCTCGGACTAGCGGCCTCGAGGGAGCAGTACTTC.

Ten or more counts support this clonotype. The V and J genes are TRBV30 and TRBJ2-2; maybe TRBD1 (6 bases). Germline V gives CDR1 GTSNPN, CDR2 SVGIG (reference sequence). This CDR3 spans 13 amino acids. V lost 7 bases and J lost 0, with 9 bases in between. The CDR3 here is CALGQANTGELFF. The CDR3 DNA sequence: TGTGCCTTGGGACAAGCGAACACCGGGGAGCTGTTTTTT.

The V gene is TRBV6-1, the J gene TRBJ1-5; D is uncertain. Germline-derived CDR1 and CDR2 are MNHNS and SASEGT. The CDR3 consists of 13 residues. V lost 5 bases and J 2 bases, leaving 7 bases between the germline ends. This chain's CDR3 is CASSKEGNQPQHF. Here the CDR3 DNA reads TGTGCCAGCAGTAAAGAAGGCAATCAGCCCCAGCATTTT.

This clonotype came up many times. The gene calls are TRBV3-1 and TRBJ2-5; perhaps TRBD2 as D (6 bases). The germline CDR1 and CDR2 sequences are LGHDT and YNNKEL (reference sequence). There are 14 residues in the CDR3. Trimming removed 10 bases from V and 2 bases from J, with 17 bases in between. The CDR3 DNA sequence: TGTGCCACCTCCACCCGGGACTCTCAAGAGACCCAGTACTTC. It codes for CATSTRDSQETQYF.

The chain couples TRBV11-2 to TRBJ2-7; 11 bases are shared with TRBD2. Germline CDR1 is SGHAT and CDR2 is FQNNGV. The junction had 13 bases not matched to a gene; V was cut back by 5 bases and J by 4 bases. This CDR3 region has 17 residues. The CDR3 region is CASSPTASGRFRYEQYF. For the CDR3, the DNA is TGTGCCAGCAGCCCAACGGCTAGCGGGAGGTTCCGGTACGAGCAGTACTTC.

This clonotype was seen only a few times. This chain uses TRBV28 with TRBJ2-7; D gene unclear. V shed 8 bases and J shed 2 bases, with 4 bases lying between them. From germline, CDR1 is MDHEN and CDR2 SYDVKM. The CDR3 spans 10 residues. Written as DNA, the CDR3 is TGTGCCAGCGCTACCTACGAGCAGTACTTC. It codes for CASATYEQYF.

This sequence joins TRBV29-1 and TRBJ2-7; 9 bases agree with TRBD1. J gave up 6 bases and V 4 bases, and 7 bases lay outside the gene matches. The CDR3 has 13 residues. The germline gives CDR1 SQVTM, CDR2 ANQGSEA. The CDR3 DNA reads as TGCAGCGTTGCGGACAGGGGTTACGGCGAGCAGTACTTC. Protein product: CSVADRGYGEQYF.

This clonotype was seen ten or more times. The J gene is TRBJ2-5, the V gene TRBV5-8; no clear D gene. CDR1 is SGHTS and CDR2 is YDEGEE in the germline V gene. Trimming took off 0 bases at V and 6 bases at J, with 3 bases between the two ends. This CDR3 is 11 amino acids long. The CDR3 nucleotides read TGTGCCAGCAGCTTGGGCCAGACCCAGTACTTC. This codes for CASSLGQTQYF. Combining the CDR3 with reference TRBV5-8 and TRBJ2-5 gives the whole variable domain EAGVTQSPTHLIKTRGQQATLRCSPISGHTSVYWYQQALGLGLQFLLWYDEGEERNRGNFPPRFSGRQFPNYSSELNVNALELEDSALYLCASSLGQTQYFGPGTRLLVL.

This clonotype occurred many times. This chain links TRBV12-3 or TRBV12-4 with TRBJ1-6; D gene unclear. The V end was cut by 5 bases, the J end by 10 bases, with 18 bases between. The CDR3 totals 15 residues. The CDR3, as DNA: TGTGCCAGCAGTAACCGGGCCCCCGATGGATCACCCCTCCACTTT. This encodes CASSNRAPDGSPLHF.

This clonotype was counted at least ten times. V usage is TRBV5-1 and J usage is TRBJ2-2; TRBD2 aligns across 7 bases. The V gene end was trimmed by 0 bases and the J gene end by 3 bases; junction bases not matched to a gene: 5. CDR3 length: 16 amino acids. The germline gives CDR1 SGHRS, CDR2 YFSETQ. CDR3 sequence (DNA): TGCGCCAGCAGCTTGGACGGCGGGAGTTACACCGGGGAGCTGTTTTTT. This sequence encodes CASSLDGGSYTGELFF.

This clonotype was picked up a small number of times. The gene calls are TRBV2 and TRBJ1-5; TRBD1 might be the D (5 bases). Trimming left V 7 bases short and J 3 bases short, with 10 bases between. The CDR3 is 13 amino acids. Germline V gene lookup returns CDR1 SNHLY and CDR2 FYNNEI. CDR3 in amino acids: CASIRGPNQPQHF. In DNA, the CDR3 is TGTGCCAGCATTAGGGGCCCCAATCAGCCCCAGCATTTT.

In this sample, this clonotype turned up many times. This chain links TRBV6-2 or TRBV6-3 with TRBJ1-2; D may be TRBD1 (5 bases). Germline V gene sequence: CDR1 MNHEY, CDR2 SVGEGT. The CDR3 contains 15 residues. V was shortened by 5 bases and J by 0 bases, with 13 bases between the two germline ends. CDR3 sequence (DNA): TGTGCCAGCAGTACCCCCGGACAATCTAACTATGGCTACACCTTC. As protein: CASSTPGQSNYGYTF.

This clonotype was picked up many times. The chain recombines TRBV28 with TRBJ2-7; 7 nucleotides align to TRBD2. The CDR3 runs to 14 residues. Per the germline V gene, CDR1 is MDHEN and CDR2 is SYDVKM. V was pared by 5 bases and J by 5 bases, with 9 bases of the junction left unmatched. The CDR3 region has the DNA TGTGCCAGCAGTCCCGCGGGGGAGAGCAACGAGCAGTACTTC. Encoded protein: CASSPAGESNEQYF.

This clonotype was observed once. This sequence joins TRBV6-5 and TRBJ1-1; D remains unclear. V lost 2 bases to trimming and J lost 1 base, with 8 bases between them. Germline assignment: CDR1 MNHEY and CDR2 SVGAGI. CDR3 size: 14 residues. The CDR3 protein is CASSYRPTNTEAFF. The CDR3 nucleotides are TGTGCCAGCAGTTACCGTCCCACGAACACTGAAGCTTTCTTT.